This paragraph covers one T cell receptor (beta chain) sequence. In this sample, this clonotype turned up many times. Its antigen remains unidentified. No much larger clonotype is one base removed from it; base qualities were not supplied. From cysteine to phenylalanine, the CDR3 is 15 amino acids long. Only the CDR3 DNA stays, 45 bases, in frame from base 1. Via the germline V gene, CDR1 is LGHNA and CDR2 YNFKEQ. The V and J ends are trimmed by 0 bases and 0 bases, leaving 9 bases between them. PBMCs were isolated by Ficoll-Paque density gradient centrifugation. The data were obtained in a study of T-cell memory formation after mild COVID-19 (dated by TCRdb to about 2021). Concerning the study at large: TCR sequence clusters from the two donors were found to be largely donor specific. In a couple of donors, T-cell clones that expanded and contracted after mild COVID-19 were followed by sequencing TCRalpha and TCRbeta repertoires longitudinally. The cohort comprised two young, previously healthy adult volunteers, one female and one male.

The sequencer was an Illumina NovaSeq 6000. TCRalpha and TCRbeta cDNA libraries were built by 5'RACE with constant-segment primers, adding sample barcodes and unique molecular identifiers. RNA was extracted from every sample with Trizol reagent. Libraries were amplified in two PCR steps, with a second sample barcode and Illumina TruSeq adapters added in the second step. Libraries were sequenced on an Illumina NovaSeq with 2 x 150 bp paired-end reads. Per the authors' processing: Demultiplexing of reads and collapsing into UMI-guided consensus sequences were performed with migec v1.2.7. Using mixcr v2.1.11, UMI consensuses were aligned to TRA and TRB V and J templates and then assembled into clonotypes. Clonotypes were classified as expanded or contracted when called significant by both edgeR and NoisET, with noise models trained on biological replicates. For edgeR calls, the cutoffs were a false discovery rate-adjusted p below 0.01 and a log2 fold-change threshold of 1. As an exploratory analysis of dynamics, max-normalized trajectories of the 1000 most abundant clonotypes were examined with PCA combined with hierarchical clustering. Each responding clone was given a CD4 or CD8 phenotype based on the CD4+ and CD8+ repertoires, which had been sequenced separately. TCRdb handled the public reads itself, with Q25 trimming in fastp and clone calling in MiXCR, and kept productive beta chains. Entries that share a CDR3 protein sequence are merged under the most common genes and DNA. The V and J calls were determined by TCRdb, not by the authors. For this sample the table gives a few hundred thousand distinct CDR3 sequences, of which around 15% were detected only once. The ten largest make up approximately 25% of the sample.

Broad study findings and their caveats: Contracting CD4+ clones were located mainly in the CM and EM memory subsets, whereas CD8+ clones were found to be enriched in EMRA. Whether the second-wave clones peaking on day 37 were SARS-CoV-2 specific was not confirmed. Only two mild cases were covered by the study, and larger cohorts that include severe cases with pre-infection samples were considered necessary. Some responding clones were detected in pre-infection memory, suggesting pre-existing cross-reactive memory T cells joined the SARS-CoV-2 response. Clones contracting from day 15 to 85 had balanced CD4/CD8 phenotypes, while a second wave expanding from day 15 to 37 was biased towards CD4+.

This chain joins TRBV4-2 to TRBJ2-7; the D gene remains uncertain. Source material: PBMCs or a T cell subset sorted from them (not recorded which). The origin of this receptor is a man aged 18 to 29 who had mild COVID-19 (a few samples of this study predate the infection). The sample titles of this study are shuffled in the database, so cell type and time point are left out; the donor was told from shared clones. The CDR3 region: CASSQDLDSSYEQYF. The bases are TGTGCCAGCAGCCAAGATTTAGATAGCTCCTACGAGCAGTACTTC.